One sample yielded the 17 T cell receptor beta chains listed below, sequenced in a study of T cell responses to AZD1222 COVID-19 vaccine. Libraries were prepared by immunoSEQ multiplex PCR; TCRdb keeps only in-frame clonotypes and omits some of them. The top ten clones hold roughly 5.1% of a sample with 140,000 to 150,000 clones, roughly 84% of them seen once. Sequenced material: peripheral blood, taken 28 days after the second AZD1222 dose. These receptor sequences come from an adult who received the AZD1222 COVID-19 vaccine.

This clone was found a few times. The chain employs TRBV7-2 and TRBJ2-1; the match to TRBD2 covers 8 bases. The CDR3 consists of 16 residues. Germline lookup yields CDR1 SGHTA and CDR2 FQGNSA. V lost 5 bases to trimming and J lost 3 bases; unmatched junction nucleotides: 9. For the CDR3, the DNA is TGTGCCAGCAGCCGTGAGGTGGGACTAGGCTACAATGAGCAGTTCTTC. Translation: CASSREVGLGYNEQFF.

To note about this clone: At the DNA level, this CDR3 is encoded by other sequences in the same sample as well. V is TRBV19 and J is TRBJ1-5, with D hard to call. The CDR3 extends over 14 amino acids. V dropped 2 bases and J dropped 0 bases, with 5 bases sitting between them. CDR1 and CDR2 from the germline V gene are LNHDA and SQIVND (reference sequence). CDR3 nucleotide sequence: TGTGCCAGTAGTATACGAGATAGCAATCAGCCCCAGCATTTT. It codes for CASSIRDSNQPQHF.

A few counts support this clone. This sequence joins TRBV15 and TRBJ1-3; a weak D match, TRBD1 (6 bases). Germline CDR1 LNHNV, CDR2 YYDKDF (reference sequence). CDR3 length: 16 residues. The ends were cut back, 3 bases at V and 4 bases at J, with 16 bases in the middle. CDR3 amino acids: CATSRGKGDKGNTIYF. DNA for the CDR3: TGTGCCACCAGCAGGGGGAAGGGGGATAAAGGAAACACCATATATTTT.

The chain has TRBV3-1 (or the pseudogene TRBV3-2) and TRBJ1-1, with D maybe TRBD1 (6 bases). The V end was cut by 1 base, the J end by 11 bases, with 14 bases between. Germline assignment: CDR1 LGHDT and CDR2 YNNKEL (reference sequence). The CDR3 has 13 residues. CDR3 bases: TGTGCCAGCAGCCAAGGTTCCAGGGGCTCGGCTTTCTTT. It yields the protein CASSQGSRGSAFF.

The J gene is TRBJ2-2, the V gene TRBV18; 8 bases are a match to TRBD2. V lost 8 bases and J lost 0; bases outside the gene matches: 8. Germline loops: CDR1 KGHSH, CDR2 LQKENI. The CDR3 contains 16 residues. Written as DNA, the CDR3 is TGTGCCAGCGCACGGGGGGGAGGTGCGAACACCGGGGAGCTGTTTTTT. Translation: CASARGGGANTGELFF.

The rearrangement joins TRBV28 to TRBJ2-7; the match to TRBD1 covers 11 bases. Germline CDR1 is MDHEN and CDR2 is SYDVKM. With 5 bases clipped from V and 4 bases from J, the junction kept 7 bases outside the gene matches. The CDR3 spans 15 residues. Here the CDR3 DNA reads TGTGCCAGCAGTCCTCTTGGACAGGGGGCTTACGAGCAGTACTTC. Its translation is CASSPLGQGAYEQYF. Supplemented by reference TRBV28 and TRBJ2-7, the full variable domain reads DVKVTQSSRYLVKRTGEKVFLECVQDMDHENMFWYRQDPGLGLRLIYFSYDVKMKEKGDIPEGYSVSREKKERFSLILESASTNQTSMYLCASSPLGQGAYEQYFGPGTRLTVT.

The rearrangement links TRBV28 to TRBJ1-6, with D possibly being TRBD1 (6 bases). The V and J ends lost 6 bases and 2 bases respectively, with 8 bases between them. The germline V gene has CDR1 MDHEN and CDR2 SYDVKM. The length of the CDR3 is 14 residues. CDR3 loop: CASRGGPYNSPLHF. CDR3 bases: TGTGCCAGCAGAGGGGGGCCCTATAATTCACCCCTCCACTTT.

This chain uses TRBV6-6 with TRBJ1-2; 8 nucleotides agree with TRBD1. Germline trimming cut 5 bases from V and 4 bases from J; bases unmatched to any gene: 9. CDR1 is MNHNY, CDR2 SVGAGI, per germline (reference sequence). This CDR3 spans 15 amino acids. The CDR3 region is CASSKAGQDTYGYTF. The CDR3 coding sequence is TGTGCCAGCAGTAAAGCGGGACAGGACACCTATGGCTACACCTTC.

J is TRBJ1-6 and V is TRBV6-6; D unresolved. CDR1 and CDR2 (germline): MNHNY, SVGAGI (reference sequence). This CDR3 region has 14 residues. The V and J ends lost 5 bases and 5 bases respectively, with 10 bases between them. Here the CDR3 reads CASSAPGNNSPLHF. CDR3 nucleotides: TGTGCCAGCAGTGCCCCCGGAAATAATTCACCCCTCCACTTT.

V and J are TRBV30 and TRBJ2-2; 7 nucleotides agree with TRBD1. CDR1 and CDR2 from the germline V gene are GTSNPN and SVGIG (reference sequence). Losses at the gene ends were 1 base for V and 4 bases for J; bases not matched to a gene: 6. The CDR3 length is 15 residues. CDR3 region: CAWSATDRRTGELFF. The DNA for the CDR3 is TGTGCCTGGAGTGCCACGGACAGGCGCACCGGGGAGCTGTTTTTT.

V and J are TRBV5-1 and TRBJ1-1; D uncertain. Trimming stripped 4 bases from V and 5 bases from J, with 12 bases between. Germline lookup yields CDR1 SGHRS and CDR2 YFSETQ. This CDR3 region has 13 residues. CDR3 protein: CASSLEGWTEAFF. CDR3 coding DNA: TGCGCCAGCAGCCTAGAGGGCTGGACTGAAGCTTTCTTT. Full variable domain (rest looked up from reference TRBV5-1 and TRBJ1-1): KAGVTQTPRYLIKTRGQQVTLSCSPISGHRSVSWYQQTPGQGLQFLFEYFSETQRNKGNFPGRFSGRQFSNSRSEMNVSTLELGDSALYLCASSLEGWTEAFFGQGTRLTVV.

This rearrangement joins TRBV14 to TRBJ2-1, with a tentative D call TRBD2 (6 bases). The CDR3 is made up of 13 amino acids. Germline CDR1 reads SGHDN; CDR2 reads FVKESK. V dropped 4 bases and J dropped 3 bases, with 7 bases sitting between them. The CDR3 protein is CASSPDYYNEQFF. DNA for the CDR3: TGTGCCAGCAGCCCGGACTACTACAATGAGCAGTTCTTC.

This rearrangement joins TRBV15 to TRBJ1-2; 8 bases are shared with TRBD1. V gave up 0 bases and J gave up 4 bases; unmatched junction bases: 4. The CDR3 spans 15 residues. Germline CDR1 and CDR2: LNHNV and YYDKDF (reference sequence). DNA of the CDR3: TGTGCCACCAGCAGAGAAGGACAGGGAGGCTATGGCTACACCTTC. Translated, it gives CATSREGQGGYGYTF.

V is TRBV29-1 and J is TRBJ2-1; 9 bases match TRBD2. CDR3 length equals 13 residues. Germline V gene lookup returns CDR1 SQVTM and CDR2 ANQGSEA. The trim removed 8 bases at V and 5 bases at J, leaving 7 bases unmatched. The CDR3 bases are TGCAGCACGTGGACTAGCGCTCACAATGAGCAGTTCTTC. Translating gives CSTWTSAHNEQFF.

CDR3 DNA sequence: TGTGCCAGCAGACCGGGGAATAGGCCTTCACCCCTCCACTTT. It codes for CASRPGNRPSPLHF. The chain carries TRBV6-5 and TRBJ1-6; D is unresolved. Germline loops: CDR1 MNHEY, CDR2 SVGAGI. There are 14 residues in the CDR3. The V end lost 6 bases, the J end lost 9 bases, and 15 bases lay between the germline ends.

J is TRBJ1-1 and V is TRBV20-1; D is undetermined. Germline CDR1 is DFQATT and CDR2 is SNEGSKA (reference sequence). The CDR3 is 10 amino acids. V lost 6 bases to trimming and J lost 3 bases, with 5 bases between them. The CDR3 DNA follows: TGCAGTGCCTACGACACTGAAGCTTTCTTT. It is translated as CSAYDTEAFF.

This chain uses TRBV30 with TRBJ2-2; D ambiguous. V was trimmed by 0 bases and J by 6 bases, leaving 8 bases between them. This CDR3 has 13 amino acids. Germline-derived CDR1 and CDR2 are GTSNPN and SVGIG (reference sequence). Here the CDR3 reads CAWSVQIAGELFF. The CDR3 nucleotides are TGTGCCTGGAGTGTACAAATAGCCGGGGAGCTGTTTTTT.